Detailed here is one T cell receptor beta chain. This receptor's antigen is unknown. Base qualities are not provided; no much larger clone lies one nucleotide away. The trial excluded patients who had a history of autoimmune disease or were on systemic immunosuppression. Peripheral blood for TCR sequencing was collected from all dose cohorts at baseline, on cycle 4 day 1, and on cycle 7 day 1. Samples were obtained from an open-label, multicenter, first-in-human phase I dose-escalation trial of ivuxolimab. Adults with locally advanced or metastatic head and neck squamous cell, hepatocellular, melanoma or renal cell carcinoma were enrolled in the trial. CD4+ and CD8+ T cells were sorted separately from peripheral blood before TCR sequencing. For sequencing of the TCRbeta CDR3 region, genomic DNA was extracted from the sorted cells. The immunoSEQ Assay was used to sequence the TCRbeta CDR3 regions. TCRdb obtained this table from immuneACCESS and retained in-frame rearrangements with V and J assigned. These tables miss some clones; where compared with another copy, unresolved V genes account for less than half of the shortfall, and the remainder is unexplained. This sample comprises 45,000 to 75,000 clones, around 75% of them detected only once. The ten top clones hold more than 0.9% of the sample.

The CDR3 measures 14 amino acids from cysteine to phenylalanine. The entry retains the CDR3 DNA only, 42 bases that are in frame from base 1. From a lookup of the germline V gene, CDR1 and CDR2 are SQVTM and ANQGSEA. Germline trimming: 3 bases from V, 3 bases from J; junction bases outside gene matches: 6. The record originates from a study of OX40 agonist ivuxolimab in advanced cancers. Broadly, across the study: Ivuxolimab was an agonistic, fully human IgG2 monoclonal antibody directed against OX40 (CD134), a costimulatory receptor. Intravenous ivuxolimab was administered to patients every 2 weeks at six dose levels: 0.01, 0.1, 0.3, 1.5, 3 and 10 mg/kg. Partial responses occurred in three dose-escalation patients: two with cutaneous melanoma and one with hepatocellular carcinoma. Of the roughly 53 patients in dose escalation, around 20 had hepatocellular carcinoma, about 15 had melanoma, 9 had renal cell carcinoma and 9 had head and neck cancer. Prior anti-PD-1, anti-PD-L1 or anti-CTLA-4 therapy was permitted, and checkpoint inhibitors had been received by less than 45% of dose-escalation patients. The monotherapy dose-escalation portion (N = 52 patients) of the phase I ivuxolimab trial is reported in the paper. A male proportion of roughly 80% and a mean age of roughly 55 years, ranging from roughly 23 to 85, were recorded for the dose-escalation cohort. The point of sequencing TCRbeta in the periphery was to test whether ivuxolimab changed TCR sequence diversity and drove clonal T-cell expansion. Summary of the overall study and its limitations: Partial responders in the 0.1-3.0 mg/kg groups had among the lowest normalized peripheral clonal expansion, especially among CD8+ T cells. The antigen specificity of the clonally expanded peripheral T cells was not determined. After ivuxolimab, expanded clones were on average more numerous among CD8+ T cells than among CD4+ T cells. Low levels of normalized T-cell clonal expansion were also seen in some nonresponding patients. At doses of 0.1 to 3.0 mg/kg, clonal expansion of both CD4+ and CD8+ T cells in blood was seen between baseline and week 6.

The specimen was CD4+ or CD8+ T cells sorted from blood, collected in a trial of the OX40 agonist ivuxolimab. The rearrangement combines TRBV29-1 with TRBJ2-3; the junction holds 7 bases that match TRBD2. The sequence derives from an adult with an advanced solid tumor such as melanoma, head and neck, liver or kidney cancer. The nucleotide sequence reads TGCAGCGTTGAGCGGGAGCGAAGGACAGATACGCAGTATTTT. It specifies CSVERERRTDTQYF.